This TCR beta chain was identified in a study of T cell repertoires in ileal Crohn's disease. As for the study in general: Surgery for a complication: stricturing in roughly 60%, penetrating in approximately 39%.

Sequenced by immunoSEQ multiplex PCR; TCRdb stores in-frame clones only, minus some. The sample holds fewer than 2,000 clones, 80% to 90% seen once. The time point here: neoterminal ileum biopsy at postoperative endoscopy, about 6 months after surgery. In germline, CDR1 is SGHRS, CDR2 YFSETQ. After removal of 4 bases from V and 6 bases from J, the junction contained 6 bases not matched to a gene. The CDR3 loop spans 15 amino acids. The count of this clone is one. This receptor was obtained from an adult with Crohn's disease. The chain links TRBV5-1 to TRBJ1-4; 10 nucleotides match TRBD1. The material sequenced was ileal tissue. The CDR3 spells CASSLSGQGHEKLFF. As DNA, the CDR3 is TGCGCCAGCAGCCTCTCGGGACAGGGGCATGAAAAACTGTTTTTT.